The 13 T cell receptor beta chains presented below share a single source sample, sequenced in a study of early T cells in non-severe SARS-CoV-2 infection. One entry per CDR3 protein, called by TCRdb with MiXCR from the 5' RACE reads. The data hold some 30,000 distinct CDR3 sequences, with 4.6% observed a single time. Specimen: whole blood. Source of these receptors: an adult who was a healthcare worker with PCR-confirmed SARS-CoV-2 infection or an uninfected control (not recorded which).

This clonotype appeared many times. The rearrangement joins TRBV11-2 to TRBJ1-5; D gene unclear. The germline gives CDR1 SGHAT, CDR2 FQNNGV. The CDR3 totals 15 residues. Trimming shortened V by 5 bases and J by 2 bases, and 13 bases separated the two germline ends. Written as DNA, the CDR3 is TGTGCCAGCAGCCGAGGGAACGGCGGCAATCAGCCCCAGCATTTT. Its protein is CASSRGNGGNQPQHF.

This clonotype was counted ten times or more. The chain uses TRBV11-2 and TRBJ2-1, with D maybe TRBD1 (6 bases). The CDR3 consists of 15 residues. The V and J ends lost 6 bases and 7 bases respectively, with 19 bases between them. Per the germline V gene, CDR1 is SGHAT and CDR2 is FQNNGV. The CDR3 DNA is TGTGCCAGCAGTTCGGTTAGGGGGAGAGGTAATGAGCAGTTCTTC. This codes for CASSSVRGRGNEQFF. Full variable domain (rest looked up from reference TRBV11-2 and TRBJ2-1): EAGVAQSPRYKIIEKRQSVAFWCNPISGHATLYWYQQILGQGPKLLIQFQNNGVVDDSQLPKDRFSAERLKGVDSTLKIQPAKLEDSAVYLCASSSVRGRGNEQFFGPGTRLTVL.

This clonotype was seen many times. V gene TRBV5-4 combines with J gene TRBJ2-1, with TRBD2 identical over 8 bases. Germline CDR1 is SGHNT and CDR2 is YYREEE (reference sequence). J lost 1 base, V lost 0 bases, and 6 bases had no gene match. This CDR3 spans 17 amino acids. In DNA, the CDR3 is TGTGCCAGCAGCTTGGCCCTGGCGGGAGGATCCTACAATGAGCAGTTCTTC. Translation gives CASSLALAGGSYNEQFF.

Details on this clonotype: Relative to the germline gene, one junction end is altered; a read error may explain this. CDR3 DNA: TGCGCCAGCAGCCAAACTCCGGGACGTCGCTCTGAAAACACCATATATTTT. Translated: CASSQTPGRRSENTIYF. The chain couples TRBV4-1 to TRBJ1-3; possibly TRBD1 for D (5 bases). Germline lookup yields CDR1 MGHRA and CDR2 YSYEKL. CDR3 length: 17 amino acids.

CDR3 amino acids: CASSPPPEGSWTVNEQFF. In DNA, the CDR3 is TGTGCCAGCAGCCCACCTCCGGAGGGTTCCTGGACCGTCAATGAGCAGTTCTTC. The rearrangement links TRBV9 to TRBJ2-1; tentatively, D is TRBD2 (6 bases). Germline CDR1 is SGDLS and CDR2 is YYNGEE. This CDR3 has 18 amino acids. Trimming cost V 4 bases and J 6 bases, with 26 bases left between them.

This clonotype was detected ten times or more. J is TRBJ2-5 and V is TRBV4-2, with D hard to call. Germline-derived CDR1 and CDR2 are LGHNA and YNFKEQ. The CDR3 runs to 15 residues. The V end lost 3 bases, the J end lost 2 bases, and 13 bases lay between the germline ends. CDR3 DNA sequence: TGTGCCAGCAGCCAGGATCCCCTACCACAAGAGACCCAGTACTTC. Amino acid sequence: CASSQDPLPQETQYF.

This clonotype showed up many times. The chain uses TRBV20-1 and TRBJ2-1; TRBD2 matches 10 bases. The CDR3 runs 14 residues. Trimming removed 6 bases from V and 5 bases from J; junction bases left unmatched: 7. Germline CDR1 is DFQATT and CDR2 is SNEGSKA (reference sequence). The CDR3 DNA reads TGCAGTGCCCTCGGACTAGCGGCACACAATGAGCAGTTCTTC. Its protein product is CSALGLAAHNEQFF.

This clonotype has at least ten counts. The chain recombines TRBV5-1 with TRBJ1-6; D not certain. CDR3 length: 17 amino acids. Trimming left V 0 bases short and J 6 bases short, with 16 bases between. CDR1 and CDR2 from the germline V gene are SGHRS and YFSETQ. In DNA form, the CDR3 reads TGCGCCAGCAGCTTGGATGCTGCCGGCAGGTCTAATTCACCCCTCCACTTT. It yields the protein CASSLDAAGRSNSPLHF.

This clonotype was found many times. The chain carries TRBV20-1 and TRBJ2-7; 8 positions match TRBD2. V shed 6 bases, J shed 5 bases, and the junction held 9 bases outside the gene matches. Germline V gives CDR1 DFQATT, CDR2 SNEGSKA (reference sequence). The CDR3 covers 13 residues. The CDR3 region is CSAVRGGRHEQYF. For the CDR3, the DNA is TGCAGTGCCGTCCGCGGGGGGCGCCACGAGCAGTACTTC.

This clonotype was seen a few times. The chain employs TRBV5-1 and TRBJ2-7, with D hard to call. The V and J ends lost 0 bases and 6 bases respectively, with 4 bases between them. The CDR3 is 11 residues long. Germline lookup yields CDR1 SGHRS and CDR2 YFSETQ. The CDR3 is CASSLASEQYF. DNA for the CDR3: TGCGCCAGCAGCTTGGCCTCCGAGCAGTACTTC.

This clonotype was recorded a few times. The chain combines TRBV20-1 with TRBJ2-5; D perhaps matches TRBD1 (6 bases). The V end lost 7 bases, the J end lost 2 bases, and 8 bases lay between the germline ends. Germline CDR1 DFQATT, CDR2 SNEGSKA (reference sequence). This CDR3 region has 11 residues. The chain's CDR3 is CSVQGQETQYF. The CDR3 nucleotides read TGCAGTGTACAGGGTCAAGAGACCCAGTACTTC.

This clonotype occurred many times. The chain recombines TRBV5-4 with TRBJ2-2; 10 bases fit TRBD1. The CDR3 runs to 17 residues. Per germline, CDR1 SGHNT and CDR2 YYREEE (reference sequence). V shed 3 bases, J shed 5 bases, and the junction held 10 bases outside the gene matches. CDR3 bases: TGTGCCAGCAGCTGGGGGCCGGGACAGGGGCGAACCGGGGAGCTGTTTTTT. It is translated as CASSWGPGQGRTGELFF.

The rearrangement joins TRBV7-9 to TRBJ2-1; D is possibly TRBD2 (6 bases). This CDR3 contains 15 residues. The V gene's germline CDR1 is SEHNR and CDR2 FQNEAQ (reference sequence). V lost 4 bases and J 2 bases, leaving 12 bases between the germline ends. CDR3 bases: TGTGCCAGCAGCTCGCACGGGGAGGCCTACAATGAGCAGTTCTTC. Its translation is CASSSHGEAYNEQFF.